These 21 T cell receptor beta chains were sequenced from one sample in a study of cytomegalovirus exposure and HLA in healthy donors. Measured with immunoSEQ multiplex PCR; TCRdb has only the in-frame clones, and not every one. The sample includes a few hundred thousand clones, about 93% of them seen just once. The sequenced sample consisted of PBMCs. The source is a woman younger than 35 in good health and CMV-seronegative.

CDR3 in amino acids: CASSLWQADNEQFF. The CDR3 DNA is TGTGCCAGCAGTTTATGGCAGGCTGACAATGAGCAGTTCTTC. The J gene is TRBJ2-1, the V gene TRBV28; D call uncertain. V lost 0 bases to trimming and J lost 5 bases, with 8 bases between them. This CDR3 has 14 amino acids. From germline, CDR1 is MDHEN and CDR2 SYDVKM.

The genes are TRBV4-1 and TRBJ1-5, with D perhaps TRBD1 (6 bases). Per germline, CDR1 MGHRA and CDR2 YSYEKL. CDR3 size: 14 residues. Trimming shortened V by 1 base and J by 6 bases, and 10 bases separated the two germline ends. The CDR3 reads CASSQGQVPQPQHF. CDR3 DNA: TGCGCCAGCAGCCAAGGACAGGTCCCTCAGCCCCAGCATTTT.

The chain links TRBV18 to TRBJ2-7; 12 nucleotides match TRBD2. Germline V lookup: CDR1 KGHSH, CDR2 LQKENI. Losses at the gene ends were 3 bases for V and 2 bases for J; bases not matched to a gene: 2. The CDR3 totals 15 residues. In DNA, the CDR3 is TGTGCCAGCTCACCCCCTAGCGGGAGGGCCTACGAGCAGTACTTC. Protein: CASSPPSGRAYEQYF.

V usage is TRBV5-4 and J usage is TRBJ1-5; weak D call: TRBD1 (5 bases). CDR1 is SGHNT, CDR2 YYREEE, per germline (reference sequence). Trimming left V 4 bases short and J 5 bases short, with 10 bases between. The CDR3 is 13 amino acids. The CDR3 DNA sequence: TGTGCCAGCAGCCAGGGCCCCGATCAGCCCCAGCATTTT. Protein product: CASSQGPDQPQHF.

The V and J genes are TRBV27 and TRBJ1-2; 8 bases match TRBD1. The CDR3 has 16 residues. V was pared by 4 bases and J by 6 bases, with 13 bases of the junction left unmatched. CDR1 and CDR2 from the germline V gene are MNHEY and SMNVEV (reference sequence). CDR3 in DNA: TGTGCCAGCAGTTCAACCCTCCTGACAGGGGAAGATGGCTACACCTTC. It is translated as CASSSTLLTGEDGYTF.

The rearrangement links TRBV11-2 to TRBJ1-2, with a weak D call TRBD1 (5 bases). Looked up from germline, CDR1 is SGHAT and CDR2 is FQNNGV. The CDR3 contains 15 residues. With 2 bases removed from V and 5 bases from J, the gap between germline ends came to 15 bases. The CDR3 nucleotides are TGTGCCAGCAGCTTATTCCCCCAGGGCTCTTATGGCTACACCTTC. Translation gives CASSLFPQGSYGYTF.

V gene TRBV6-5 combines with J gene TRBJ1-1; no definite D call. V gave up 2 bases and J gave up 8 bases, with 12 bases separating them. Germline assignment: CDR1 MNHEY and CDR2 SVGAGI. The CDR3 extends over 13 amino acids. CDR3 DNA: TGTGCCAGCAGTTACAAAGCCGACGGGGAAGCTTTCTTT. This translates into CASSYKADGEAFF.

The chain couples TRBV10-3 to TRBJ1-3; D is uncertain. There are 12 residues in the CDR3. Germline lookup yields CDR1 ENHRY and CDR2 SYGVKD. With 7 bases removed from V and 2 bases from J, the gap between germline ends came to 6 bases. The CDR3 DNA reads TGTGCCATCACTACAGCTGGAAACACCATATATTTT. It encodes CAITTAGNTIYF.

The chain has TRBV6-1 and TRBJ2-7, with 7 bases that match TRBD2. The J segment lost 11 bases and the V segment lost 0 bases, leaving 10 bases of the junction unmatched. There are 14 residues in the CDR3. Germline-derived CDR1 and CDR2 are MNHNS and SASEGT. The CDR3 bases are TGTGCCAGCAGTGAAGCGCCTACCCCTCGGGGGGAGTACTTC. Protein sequence: CASSEAPTPRGEYF.

The chain recombines TRBV11-2 with TRBJ2-7; possibly TRBD1 for D (6 bases). Germline loops: CDR1 SGHAT, CDR2 FQNNGV. The CDR3 consists of 14 residues. V was shortened by 5 bases and J by 5 bases, with 16 bases between the two germline ends. CDR3 sequence (DNA): TGTGCCAGCAGCCATCTACAGGGCCGCCACGAGCAGTACTTC. As protein: CASSHLQGRHEQYF. Using reference TRBV11-2 and TRBJ2-7 for the parts outside the CDR3, the full variable domain is EAGVAQSPRYKIIEKRQSVAFWCNPISGHATLYWYQQILGQGPKLLIQFQNNGVVDDSQLPKDRFSAERLKGVDSTLKIQPAKLEDSAVYLCASSHLQGRHEQYFGPGTRLTVT.

This chain joins TRBV11-2 and TRBJ1-2; 10 positions match TRBD1. CDR3 length equals 16 residues. Trimming took 5 bases from V and 7 from J; bases not matched to a gene: 13. In germline, CDR1 is SGHAT, CDR2 FQNNGV. DNA of the CDR3: TGTGCCAGCAGCCGGGACAGGGGACCTACCGGAGGTGGCTACACCTTC. It encodes CASSRDRGPTGGGYTF.

The chain uses TRBV7-6 and TRBJ2-3; 12 bases are shared with TRBD2. The germline CDR1 and CDR2 sequences are SGHVS and FNYEAQ. This CDR3 comprises 17 residues. J lost 5 bases, V lost 3 bases, and 9 bases had no gene match. The CDR3 loop reads CASSLTSGSGVGDTQYF. Here the CDR3 DNA reads TGTGCCAGCAGCTTGACTAGCGGGAGTGGAGTTGGAGATACGCAGTATTTT.

The chain joins TRBV13 to TRBJ2-7; the match to TRBD2 covers 7 bases. The germline CDR1 and CDR2 sequences are PRHDT and FYEKMQ (reference sequence). Losses at the gene ends were 1 base for V and 5 bases for J; bases not matched to a gene: 8. CDR3 length: 15 amino acids. The CDR3 reads CASSLARGRAHEQYF. For the CDR3, the DNA is TGTGCCAGCAGCTTAGCTCGTGGGAGGGCACACGAGCAGTACTTC.

The chain uses TRBV2 and TRBJ2-5; 14 bases map to TRBD2. The CDR3 is 16 amino acids. CDR1 SNHLY and CDR2 FYNNEI come from the germline V gene. V dropped 6 bases and J dropped 4; count of bases not matched to a gene: 7. The CDR3 nucleotides read TGTGCCAGCAGCGGGACTAGCGGGAGTTTGGGAGAGACCCAGTACTTC. Its translation is CASSGTSGSLGETQYF.

The rearrangement links TRBV7-9 to TRBJ2-7; D call uncertain. Trimming removed 5 bases from V and 6 bases from J, with 20 bases in between. This CDR3 has 15 residues. Germline values: CDR1 SEHNR, CDR2 FQNEAQ (reference sequence). The CDR3 DNA reads as TGTGCCAGCAGCACCTATCTAGGCCTCCCAGCCGAGCAGTACTTC. Amino acids: CASSTYLGLPAEQYF.

This chain links TRBV11-2 with TRBJ1-2; D gene ambiguous. Deletions cut 1 base from V and 2 bases from J, with 8 bases between. The length of the CDR3 is 14 residues. Germline V CDR1 and CDR2: SGHAT, FQNNGV. The chain's CDR3 is CASSLVALNYGYTF. As DNA, the CDR3 is TGTGCCAGCAGCTTAGTGGCTCTCAACTATGGCTACACCTTC. The full variable domain, completed using reference TRBV11-2 and TRBJ1-2, is EAGVAQSPRYKIIEKRQSVAFWCNPISGHATLYWYQQILGQGPKLLIQFQNNGVVDDSQLPKDRFSAERLKGVDSTLKIQPAKLEDSAVYLCASSLVALNYGYTFGSGTRLTVV.

The chain recombines TRBV5-4 with TRBJ2-1; 14 bases agree with TRBD2. The length of the CDR3 is 15 residues. Germline lookup yields CDR1 SGHNT and CDR2 YYREEE (reference sequence). The V and J ends lost 4 bases and 9 bases, in that order; junction bases with no gene match: 6. The CDR3 sequence is CASSPGTSGSGEQFF. The CDR3 coding sequence is TGTGCCAGCAGCCCCGGGACTAGCGGGAGTGGTGAGCAGTTCTTC.

The chain's CDR3 is CASSLRLAGGVGPYEQYF. The CDR3 DNA reads as TGTGCCAGCAGTCTCCGACTAGCGGGAGGTGTTGGCCCCTACGAGCAGTACTTC. This chain joins TRBV27 and TRBJ2-7; 13 positions match TRBD2. Germline V gene data show CDR1 as MNHEY and CDR2 as SMNVEV (reference sequence). The CDR3 extends over 18 amino acids. V shed 5 bases, J shed 2 bases, and the junction held 12 bases outside the gene matches.

The chain is built from TRBV9 and TRBJ2-3; a possible D gene is TRBD1 (5 bases). Germline V gene sequence: CDR1 SGDLS, CDR2 YYNGEE. V was cut by 0 bases and J by 4 bases, with 9 bases left in between. The CDR3 has 14 amino acids. CDR3: CASSVVTGPDTQYF. CDR3 DNA sequence: TGTGCCAGCAGCGTAGTAACAGGTCCAGATACGCAGTATTTT. Drawing the rest from reference TRBV9 and TRBJ2-3, the complete variable domain is DSGVTQTPKHLITATGQRVTLRCSPRSGDLSVYWYQQSLDQGLQFLIQYYNGEERAKGNILERFSAQQFPDLHSELNLSSLELGDSALYFCASSVVTGPDTQYFGPGTRLTVL.

This chain connects TRBV10-1 to TRBJ2-7, with 8 bases aligning to TRBD1. After removal of 5 bases from V and 5 bases from J, the junction contained 11 bases not matched to a gene. The CDR3 is 15 amino acids. Germline V gene lookup returns CDR1 WNHNN and CDR2 SYGVQD (reference sequence). CDR3 sequence (DNA): TGCGCCAGCAGTCCCGGACAGGGCGTTCGGAACGAGCAGTACTTC. Its translation: CASSPGQGVRNEQYF.

The rearrangement joins TRBV5-1 to TRBJ2-3; TRBD2 agrees at 7 bases. Germline CDR1 is SGHRS and CDR2 is YFSETQ. This CDR3 spans 13 amino acids. The junction had 2 bases not matched to a gene; V was cut back by 5 bases and J by 2 bases. CDR3 residues: CASRTSNTDTQYF. CDR3 DNA sequence: TGCGCCAGCAGGACTAGCAACACAGATACGCAGTATTTT.